Listed below are T cell receptor beta chains from one sample, sequenced in a study of beta chain features in type 1 diabetes. Using immunoSEQ multiplex PCR, the repertoire was profiled, and TCRdb retains in-frame clones only, with some absent. The sample carries 860,000 or so clones, about 17% recorded once. What was sequenced was naive CD4+ T cells from blood. The source is a woman between 18 and 29 years old in good health. The CDR3 runs from the conserved cysteine through the conserved F or W. Each record gives: D gene, clone size, J gene, V gene, CDR3 DNA, CDR3 protein. D genes are given only for firm matches. For some rows the clone size is stated as once, few or many, or as a class when expanded; others skip it.

>TRBD1|-|TRBJ1-6|TRBV28
TGTGCCAGCAGTGGAAGGGACAGGGCCCATTCACCCCTCCACTTT
CASSGRDRAHSPLHF
>-|-|TRBJ2-5|TRBV4-3
TGCGCCAGCAGCCAAACTGGGGTGTCAGGCAAAGAGACCCAGTACTTC
CASSQTGVSGKETQYF
>-|-|TRBJ1-2|TRBV4-2
TGTGCCAGCAGCCAACCAGGGAACTATGGCTACACCTTC
CASSQPGNYGYTF
>-|-|TRBJ1-2|TRBV27
TGTGCCAGCAGCGACAGGCCTTACTATGGCTACACCTTC
CASSDRPYYGYTF
>TRBD1|few|TRBJ2-5|TRBV18
TGTGCCAGCTCACCGACGACAGGGGCGCAAGAGACCCAGTACTTC
CASSPTTGAQETQYF
>-|-|TRBJ2-7|TRBV27
TGTGCCAGCAGTTTTAGCCCTTATCACGAGCAGTACTTC
CASSFSPYHEQYF
>-|few|TRBJ2-4|TRBV7-2
TGTGCCAGCAGCTTACATTCACTACCCCAGGCCATTCAGTACTTC
CASSLHSLPQAIQYF
>-|few|TRBJ2-3|TRBV7-9
TGTGCCAGCAGCTTCGGTGGGGGTAGAGTTACGCAGTATTTT
CASSFGGGRVTQYF
>TRBD2|few|TRBJ2-2|TRBV9
TGTGCCAGCAGCGTCGTAGCGGGAGCGGGGTTGACCGGGGAGCTGTTTTTT
CASSVVAGAGLTGELFF
>-|-|TRBJ2-5|TRBV7-2
TGTGCCAGCAGCTTAACCAGGGAAGAGACCCAGTACTTC
CASSLTREETQYF
>TRBD2|few|TRBJ2-3|TRBV7-9
TGTGCCAGCAGCTCACGAGCGACTAGCGGGAGAGGGGCAGATACGCAGTATTTT
CASSSRATSGRGADTQYF
>-|-|TRBJ2-5|TRBV28
TGTGCCAGCAGTTTCCGGTCTCGCACCCAGTACTTC
CASSFRSRTQYF
>-|few|TRBJ2-3|TRBV7-2
TGTGCCAGCAGCTTACATTCTAGCACAGATACGCAGTATTTT
CASSLHSSTDTQYF
>-|few|TRBJ2-7|TRBV5-4
TGTGCCAGCACCCAGAGGGGGGCCGACGAGCAGTACTTC
CASTQRGADEQYF
>-|few|TRBJ1-5|TRBV11-2
TGTGCCAGCAGCTTAGGAGTTGGGAGCAGGGCGTCGGATCAGCCCCAGCATTTT
CASSLGVGSRASDQPQHF
>TRBD2|once|TRBJ2-3|TRBV18
TGTGCCAGCTCACCACCTCTGGCTAGCGGCCCACTCACAGATACGCAGTATTTT
CASSPPLASGPLTDTQYF
>-|few|TRBJ2-2|TRBV5-1
TGCGCCAGCAGAGGCAGCAACACCGGGGAGCTGTTTTTT
CASRGSNTGELFF
>-|few|TRBJ2-5|TRBV7-6
TGTGCCAGCAGCTTAAGGAGGGAAGAGACCCAGTACTTC
CASSLRREETQYF
>-|few|TRBJ1-5|TRBV4-3
TGCGCCAGCAGCCAAGATTGGGGGTTCGGTCAGCCCCAGCATTTT
CASSQDWGFGQPQHF
>TRBD2|-|TRBJ2-3|TRBV7-6
TGTGCCAGCAGCTTACTCGCGGGAGCGACAGATACGCAGTATTTT
CASSLLAGATDTQYF